This T cell receptor (beta chain) came from a study of T cell repertoires in cytomegalovirus infection. Turning to the study itself: Based on public TCR beta signatures, there were indications of CMV infection and of a matching HLA type.

The CDR3 totals 15 residues. Germline CDR1 is SGHAT and CDR2 is FQNNGV. The ends were cut back, 0 bases at V and 7 bases at J, with 12 bases in the middle. Concerning this clonotype itself: Its antigen is as yet unknown.

TCRdb ran MiXCR on the reads and lists one entry per CDR3 protein. This table has about 830,000 distinct CDR3 sequences, around a third appearing once. Sequencing used cultured CD8+ T cells from PBMCs, obtained from culture after CMV antigen stimulation. This chain links TRBV11-2 with TRBJ2-2; no clear D. The sequence derives from a human donor in good health (CMV status not recorded). Some clones in this sample may be carry-over from other donors' samples. The CDR3 here is CASSLDLSLVGELFF. CDR3 nucleotide sequence: TGTGCCAGCAGCTTAGATTTGTCGCTCGTCGGGGAGCTGTTTTTT. The complete variable domain, with remaining parts taken from reference TRBV11-2 and TRBJ2-2, reads EAGVAQSPRYKIIEKRQSVAFWCNPISGHATLYWYQQILGQGPKLLIQFQNNGVVDDSQLPKDRFSAERLKGVDSTLKIQPAKLEDSAVYLCASSLDLSLVGELFFGEGSRLTVL.